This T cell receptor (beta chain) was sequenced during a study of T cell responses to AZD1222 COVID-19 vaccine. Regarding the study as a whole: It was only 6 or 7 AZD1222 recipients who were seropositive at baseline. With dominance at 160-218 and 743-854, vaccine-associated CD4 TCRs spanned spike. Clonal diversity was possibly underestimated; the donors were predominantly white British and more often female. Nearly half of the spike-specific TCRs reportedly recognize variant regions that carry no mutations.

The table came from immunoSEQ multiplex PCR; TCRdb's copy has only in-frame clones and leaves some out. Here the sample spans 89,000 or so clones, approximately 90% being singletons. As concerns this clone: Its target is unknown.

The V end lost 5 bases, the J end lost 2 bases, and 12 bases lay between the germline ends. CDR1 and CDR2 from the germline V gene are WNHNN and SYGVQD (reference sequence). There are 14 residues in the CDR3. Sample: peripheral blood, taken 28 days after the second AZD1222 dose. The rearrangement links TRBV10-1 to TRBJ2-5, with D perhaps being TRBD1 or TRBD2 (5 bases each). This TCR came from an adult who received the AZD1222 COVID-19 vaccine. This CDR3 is CASSSGRQQETQYF. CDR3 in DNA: TGCGCCAGCAGTTCGGGACGGCAGCAAGAGACCCAGTACTTC.